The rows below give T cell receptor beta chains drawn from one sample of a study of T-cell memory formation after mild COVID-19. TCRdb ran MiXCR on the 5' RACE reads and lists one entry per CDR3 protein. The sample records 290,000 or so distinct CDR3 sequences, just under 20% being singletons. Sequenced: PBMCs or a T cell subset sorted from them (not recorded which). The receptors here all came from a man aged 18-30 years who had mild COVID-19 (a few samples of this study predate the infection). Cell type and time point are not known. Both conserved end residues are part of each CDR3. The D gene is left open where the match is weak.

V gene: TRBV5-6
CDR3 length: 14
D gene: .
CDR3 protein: CASSLAGHGDGYTF

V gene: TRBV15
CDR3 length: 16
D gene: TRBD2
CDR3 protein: CATSEGVAGASYEQYF

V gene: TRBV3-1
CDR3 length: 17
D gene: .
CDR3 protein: CASSQVVIAVSQETQYF

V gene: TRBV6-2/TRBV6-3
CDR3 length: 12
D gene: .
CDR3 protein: CASRDRDSPLHF

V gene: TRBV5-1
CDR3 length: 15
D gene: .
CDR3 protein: CASSFKDRTYNEQFF

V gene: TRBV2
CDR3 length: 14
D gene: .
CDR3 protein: CAGSGPQTYNEQFF

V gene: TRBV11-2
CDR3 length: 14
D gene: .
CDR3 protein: CASRGALAKNIQYF

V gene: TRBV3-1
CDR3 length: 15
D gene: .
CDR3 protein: CASTPNPGVGNIQYF

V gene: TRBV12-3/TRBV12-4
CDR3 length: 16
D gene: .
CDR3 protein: CASSLAWGAGANVLTF

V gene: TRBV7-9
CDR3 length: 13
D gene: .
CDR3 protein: CASSPWGLGELFF

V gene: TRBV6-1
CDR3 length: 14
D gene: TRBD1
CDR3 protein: CATSPGQGLYEQYF

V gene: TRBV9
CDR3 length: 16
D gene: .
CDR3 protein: CASSVAVRSSYNEQFF

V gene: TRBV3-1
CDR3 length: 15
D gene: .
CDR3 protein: CASSPWAGETGELFF

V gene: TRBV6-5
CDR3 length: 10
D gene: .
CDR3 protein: CATNNYGYTF

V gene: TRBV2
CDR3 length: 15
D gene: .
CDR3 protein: CASYRTGLSNYGYTF

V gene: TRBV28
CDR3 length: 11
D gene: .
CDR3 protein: CASSLRLGYTF

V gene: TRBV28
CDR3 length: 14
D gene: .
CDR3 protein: CASSWAQGNTEAFF

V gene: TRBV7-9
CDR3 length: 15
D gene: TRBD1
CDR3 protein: CASSLVGQGPDTQYF

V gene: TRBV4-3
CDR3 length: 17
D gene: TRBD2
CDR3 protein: CASSPRGLAGGTDTQYF

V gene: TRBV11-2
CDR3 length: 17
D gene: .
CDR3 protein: CASSLGLVGSGADTQYF

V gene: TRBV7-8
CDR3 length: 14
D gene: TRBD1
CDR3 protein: CASSTRDRGSVQYF

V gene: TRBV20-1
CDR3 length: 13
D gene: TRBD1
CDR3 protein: CSAQGAGGTEAFF

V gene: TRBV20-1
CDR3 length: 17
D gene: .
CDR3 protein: CSARERTAPPRVTEAFF

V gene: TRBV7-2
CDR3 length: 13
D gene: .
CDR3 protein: CASAGLRDGEQFF

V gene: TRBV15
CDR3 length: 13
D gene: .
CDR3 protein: CATSSYLGTEAFF

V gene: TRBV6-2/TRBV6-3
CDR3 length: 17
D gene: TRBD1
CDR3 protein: CASSDRVRLASGDTQYF

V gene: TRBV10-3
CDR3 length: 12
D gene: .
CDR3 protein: CAIQSGETEAFF

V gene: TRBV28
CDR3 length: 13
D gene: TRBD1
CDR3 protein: CAIEEGAGETQYF

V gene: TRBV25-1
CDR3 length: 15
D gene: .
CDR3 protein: CASSESSSGANVLTF

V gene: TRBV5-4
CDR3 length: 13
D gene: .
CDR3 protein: CASSWTQQETQYF

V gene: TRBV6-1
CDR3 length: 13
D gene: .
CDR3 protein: CASSEDGQRLAFF

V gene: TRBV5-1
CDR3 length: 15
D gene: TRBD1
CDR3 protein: CASSLDRGMNTEAFF

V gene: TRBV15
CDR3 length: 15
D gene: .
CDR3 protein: CATSARDGAYTEAFF

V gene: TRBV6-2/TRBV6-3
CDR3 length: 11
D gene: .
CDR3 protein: CASSYWDEQFF

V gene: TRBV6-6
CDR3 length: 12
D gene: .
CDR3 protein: CASSTGYYGYTF

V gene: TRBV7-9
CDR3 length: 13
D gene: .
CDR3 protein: CASSAGFDQPQHF

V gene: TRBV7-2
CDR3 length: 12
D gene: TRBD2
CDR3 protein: CASGLPGGAQYF

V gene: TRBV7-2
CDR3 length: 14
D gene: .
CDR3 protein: CASSLGATVNEQFF

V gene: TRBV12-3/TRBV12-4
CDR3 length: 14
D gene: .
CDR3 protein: CASTLQGTIQPQHF

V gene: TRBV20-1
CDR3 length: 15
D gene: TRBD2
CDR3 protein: CSARVGGGAEYEQYF

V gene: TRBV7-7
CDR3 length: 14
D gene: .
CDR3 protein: CASSPRAGHGTQYF